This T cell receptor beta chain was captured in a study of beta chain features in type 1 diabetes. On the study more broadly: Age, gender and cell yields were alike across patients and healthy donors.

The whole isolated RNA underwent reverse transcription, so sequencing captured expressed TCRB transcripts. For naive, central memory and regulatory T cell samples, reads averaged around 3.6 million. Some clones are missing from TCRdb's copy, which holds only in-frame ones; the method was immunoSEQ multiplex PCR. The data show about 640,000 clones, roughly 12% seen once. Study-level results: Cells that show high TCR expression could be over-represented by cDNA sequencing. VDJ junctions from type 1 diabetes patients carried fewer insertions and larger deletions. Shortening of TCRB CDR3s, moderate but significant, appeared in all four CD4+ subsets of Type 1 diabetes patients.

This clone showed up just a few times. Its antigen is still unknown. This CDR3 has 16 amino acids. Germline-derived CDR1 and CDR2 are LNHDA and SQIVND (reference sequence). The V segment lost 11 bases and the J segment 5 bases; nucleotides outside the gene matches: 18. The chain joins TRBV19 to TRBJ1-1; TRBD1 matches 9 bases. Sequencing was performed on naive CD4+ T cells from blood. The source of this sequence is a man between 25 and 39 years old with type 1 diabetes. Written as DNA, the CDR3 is TGTGCCTCTACAGGAGGGACAGGGACGGGTTGGACTGAAGCTTTCTTT. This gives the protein CASTGGTGTGWTEAFF.